This TCR beta chain was identified during a study of blood T cell repertoires in COVID-19. Assay used: immunoSEQ multiplex PCR; TCRdb lists only in-frame clones, some missing. The table has around 26,000 clones, 92% seen once. From germline, CDR1 is WNHNN and CDR2 SYGVQD (reference sequence). The CDR3 contains 16 residues. The J segment lost 9 bases and the V segment lost 9 bases, leaving 17 bases of the junction unmatched. The sequenced material came from peripheral blood. The chain has TRBV10-1 and TRBJ2-1, with TRBD2 identical over 10 bases. The clonotype comes from a man aged 65 to 85 with active COVID-19. The CDR3 region is CARPPPASGSVGEQFF. The CDR3 DNA is TGCGCCAGGCCCCCCCCGGCTAGCGGGAGTGTGGGTGAGCAGTTCTTC.